The clone carrying this T cell receptor (beta chain) appeared a few times. Individual cDNA molecules each received unique molecular identifiers attached to them. A single record per CDR3 protein comes from TCRdb applying MiXCR to the 5' RACE reads. This sample carries about 100,000 distinct CDR3 sequences, under 15% of them seen once, and the ten largest clones take approximately 2.4%. The sample comes from a study of early T cells in non-severe SARS-CoV-2 infection. The junction had 8 bases not matched to a gene; V was cut back by 1 base and J by 8 bases. The CDR3 extends over 15 amino acids. Germline assignment: CDR1 MGHRA and CDR2 YSYEKL.

V and J are TRBV4-1 and TRBJ2-1; 7 nucleotides agree with TRBD2. The sequenced sample consisted of whole blood. The origin of this receptor is an adult who was a healthcare worker with PCR-confirmed SARS-CoV-2 infection or an uninfected control (not recorded which). The CDR3 DNA is TGCGCCAGCAGCCAAGGGACTAGATGGATTGATGAGCAGTTCTTC. Translation gives CASSQGTRWIDEQFF.